Detailed here is one T cell receptor (beta chain). Its antigen is not known. Primers: 60 Vbeta forward and 13 Jbeta reverse. The protocol was immunoSEQ multiplex PCR, while the TCRdb copy is restricted to in-frame clones and leaves out a portion. The table records about 120,000 clones, 80% of them present only once. These data originate in a study of cytomegalovirus exposure and HLA in healthy donors. Across the study: Among the 300 to 400 donors who were genotyped, 70% to 90% fell in the genetic ancestry cluster that is associated with self-reported Caucasian donors. The study's findings and limits: An analysis done earlier found most TCR beta V segments productive about 87% or about 30% of the time. The study labeled around 160 TCR beta chains cytomegalovirus-associated.

Trimming left V 3 bases short and J 5 bases short, with 13 bases between. Germline CDR1 and CDR2: GTSNPN and SVGIG (reference sequence). CDR3 length: 13 residues. This chain joins TRBV30 and TRBJ1-1; no clear D gene. Sequencing was carried out using PBMCs. The TCR sequence derives from a man aged 30 to 45 in good health and CMV-seropositive. CDR3 DNA sequence: TGTGCCTGGAGGGGGAGGGCGGAAACTGAAGCTTTCTTT. Its translation: CAWRGRAETEAFF. The full variable domain, completed using reference TRBV30 and TRBJ1-1, is SQTIHQWPATLVQPVGSPLSLECTVEGTSNPNLYWYRQAAGRGLQLLFYSVGIGQISSEVPQNLSASRPQDRQFILSSKKLLLSDSGFYLCAWRGRAETEAFFGQGTRLTVV.